This paragraph covers one T cell receptor (beta chain) sequence. This sample is drawn from a study of T-cell reconstitution after alpha-beta-depleted transplantation in children. This sample's TCRbeta library carried unique molecular identifier barcodes. Each CDR3 protein is one row after TCRdb ran MiXCR on the PCR reads. Here the sample spans 300,000 to 350,000 distinct CDR3 sequences, about a sixth being singletons. CDR1 ENHRY and CDR2 SYGVKD come from the germline V gene. V was pared by 6 bases and J by 5 bases, with 12 bases of the junction left unmatched. The CDR3 consists of 15 residues. The receptor was derived from a male patient between 2 and 10 years old who had a stem cell transplant for acute lymphoblastic leukemia, so the T cells may come from the graft donor. This rearrangement joins TRBV10-3 to TRBJ1-2; TRBD1 matches at 7 bases. Sequencing was performed on PBMCs, mostly from graft donor cells, taken 360 days after TCRalphabeta/CD19-depleted stem cell transplant. The CDR3 loop reads CAISGTAVQFYGYTF. The CDR3 region has the DNA TGTGCCATCAGCGGGACAGCAGTTCAATTTTATGGCTACACCTTC.